Listed here are 2 T cell receptor beta chains from one sample, sequenced in a study of blood T cell repertoires in COVID-19. Sequencing was performed with immunoSEQ multiplex PCR; in TCRdb, only in-frame clones are kept and a portion is missing. The sample holds under 60,000 clones, about nine tenths seen once. Sequencing was performed on peripheral blood. Source of these receptors: a human donor in a cohort sampled during active COVID-19.

The V call is TRBV28, the J call TRBJ2-7; the match to TRBD2 covers 10 bases. Germline CDR1 is MDHEN and CDR2 is SYDVKM. This CDR3 spans 15 amino acids. The J segment lost 4 bases and the V segment lost 7 bases, leaving 10 bases of the junction unmatched. The CDR3 sequence: CASKDWASGSYEQYF. CDR3 nucleotides: TGTGCCAGCAAAGATTGGGCTAGCGGGAGTTACGAGCAGTACTTC.

J is TRBJ2-4 and V is TRBV29-1, with D unclear. The V end was cut by 4 bases, the J end by 5 bases, with 12 bases between. The CDR3 contains 13 residues. Germline-derived CDR1 and CDR2 are SQVTM and ANQGSEA. CDR3 nucleotides: TGCAGCGTTGGAGGCTCTGACCAAAACATTCAGTACTTC. Its translation is CSVGGSDQNIQYF.